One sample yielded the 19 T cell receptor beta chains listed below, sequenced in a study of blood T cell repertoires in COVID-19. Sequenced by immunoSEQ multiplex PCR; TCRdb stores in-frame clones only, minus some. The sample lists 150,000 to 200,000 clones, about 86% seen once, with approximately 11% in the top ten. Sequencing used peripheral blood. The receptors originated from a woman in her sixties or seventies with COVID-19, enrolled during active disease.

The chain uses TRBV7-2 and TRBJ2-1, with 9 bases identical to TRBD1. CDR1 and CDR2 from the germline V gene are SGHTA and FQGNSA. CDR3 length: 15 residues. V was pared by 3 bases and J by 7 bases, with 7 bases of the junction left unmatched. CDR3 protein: CASSFPGQGYNEQFF. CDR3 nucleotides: TGTGCCAGCAGCTTTCCGGGACAGGGTTATAATGAGCAGTTCTTC.

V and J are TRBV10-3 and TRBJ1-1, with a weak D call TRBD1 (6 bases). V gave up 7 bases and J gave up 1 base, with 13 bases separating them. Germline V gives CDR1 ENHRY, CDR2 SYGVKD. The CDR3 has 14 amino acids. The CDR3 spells CAITRQGRNTEAFF. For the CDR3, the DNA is TGTGCCATCACACGGCAGGGGAGGAACACTGAAGCTTTCTTT.

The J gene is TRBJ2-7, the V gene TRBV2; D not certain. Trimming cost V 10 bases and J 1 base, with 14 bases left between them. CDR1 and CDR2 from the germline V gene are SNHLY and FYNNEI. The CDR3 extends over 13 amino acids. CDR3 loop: CATNFEVSYEQYF. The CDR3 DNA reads TGTGCCACCAACTTTGAGGTGTCCTACGAGCAGTACTTC.

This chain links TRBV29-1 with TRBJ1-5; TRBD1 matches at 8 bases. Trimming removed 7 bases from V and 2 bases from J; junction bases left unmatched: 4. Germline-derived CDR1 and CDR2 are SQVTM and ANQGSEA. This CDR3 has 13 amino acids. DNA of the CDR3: TGCAGCGCGGGGACAGGTGGCAATCAGCCCCAGCATTTT. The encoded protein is CSAGTGGNQPQHF.

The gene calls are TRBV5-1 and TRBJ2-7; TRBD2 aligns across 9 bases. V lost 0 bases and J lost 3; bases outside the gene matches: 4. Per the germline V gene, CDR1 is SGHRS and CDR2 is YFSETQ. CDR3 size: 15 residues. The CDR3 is CASSLGPSGDYEQYF. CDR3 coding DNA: TGCGCCAGCAGCTTGGGTCCTAGCGGGGACTACGAGCAGTACTTC.

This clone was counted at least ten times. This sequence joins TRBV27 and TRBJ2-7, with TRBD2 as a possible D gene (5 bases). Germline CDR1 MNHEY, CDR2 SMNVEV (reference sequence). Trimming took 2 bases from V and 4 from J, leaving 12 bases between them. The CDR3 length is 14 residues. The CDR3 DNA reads TGTGCCAGCAGTTTAGCGGGTGGAGGTTACGAGCAGTACTTC. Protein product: CASSLAGGGYEQYF.

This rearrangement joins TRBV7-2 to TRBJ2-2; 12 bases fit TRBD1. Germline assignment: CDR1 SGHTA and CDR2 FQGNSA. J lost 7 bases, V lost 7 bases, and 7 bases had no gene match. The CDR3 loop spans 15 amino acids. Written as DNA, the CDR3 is TGTGCCAGCATTAAGGGGACAGGGGGCGGCGGGGAGCTGTTTTTT. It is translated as CASIKGTGGGGELFF.

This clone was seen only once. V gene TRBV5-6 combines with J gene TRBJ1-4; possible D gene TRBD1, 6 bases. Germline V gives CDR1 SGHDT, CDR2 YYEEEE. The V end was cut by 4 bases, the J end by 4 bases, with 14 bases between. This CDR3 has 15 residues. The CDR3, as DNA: TGTGCCAGCAGCCCAGAGACAGGATTTAATGAAAAACTGTTTTTT. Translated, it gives CASSPETGFNEKLFF.

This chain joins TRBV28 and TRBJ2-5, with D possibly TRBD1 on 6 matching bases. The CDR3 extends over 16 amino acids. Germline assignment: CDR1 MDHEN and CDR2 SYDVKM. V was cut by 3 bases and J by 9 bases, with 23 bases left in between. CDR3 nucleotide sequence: TGTGCCAGCAGTTTCTCAACGGGGACACCGGGGTTGGCCCAGTACTTC. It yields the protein CASSFSTGTPGLAQYF. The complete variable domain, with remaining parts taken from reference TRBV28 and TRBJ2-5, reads DVKVTQSSRYLVKRTGEKVFLECVQDMDHENMFWYRQDPGLGLRLIYFSYDVKMKEKGDIPEGYSVSREKKERFSLILESASTNQTSMYLCASSFSTGTPGLAQYFGPGTRLLVL.

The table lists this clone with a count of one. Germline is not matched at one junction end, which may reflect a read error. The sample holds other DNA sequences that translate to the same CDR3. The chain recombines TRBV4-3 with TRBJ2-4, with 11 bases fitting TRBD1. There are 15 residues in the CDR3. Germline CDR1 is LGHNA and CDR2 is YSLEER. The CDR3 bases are TGCGCCAGTAGCCGGGGACAGGGGGTTCTAAACATTCAGTACTTC. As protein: CASSRGQGVLNIQYF.

CDR3 region: CASSRLEGEAFF. The DNA of the CDR3 is TGTGCCAGCAGCCGTCTCGAGGGTGAAGCTTTCTTT. V is TRBV9 and J is TRBJ1-1; D remains ambiguous. The V end lost 4 bases, the J end lost 7 bases, and 11 bases lay between the germline ends. Germline CDR1 and CDR2: SGDLS and YYNGEE. CDR3 length equals 12 residues.

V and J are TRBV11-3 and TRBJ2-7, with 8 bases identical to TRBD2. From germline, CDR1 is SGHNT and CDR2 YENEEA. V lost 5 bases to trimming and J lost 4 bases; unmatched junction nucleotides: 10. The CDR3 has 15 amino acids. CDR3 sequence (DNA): TGTGCCAGCAGCCCGGGACTAGTAACAACATACGAGCAGTACTTC. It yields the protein CASSPGLVTTYEQYF.

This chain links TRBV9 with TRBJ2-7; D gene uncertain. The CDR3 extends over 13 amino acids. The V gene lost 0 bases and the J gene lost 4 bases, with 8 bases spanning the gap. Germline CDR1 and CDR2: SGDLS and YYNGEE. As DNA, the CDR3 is TGTGCCAGCAGCGTAGTTCCCGGTTACGAGCAGTACTTC. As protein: CASSVVPGYEQYF.

The CDR3 nucleotides are TGTGCCAGCAGCTTGGCCAGCGGCGTTGGCGGCTACACCTTC. Its protein product is CASSLASGVGGYTF. V is TRBV5-6 and J is TRBJ1-2, with no clear D. Deletions cut 0 bases from V and 8 bases from J, with 14 bases between. CDR1 and CDR2 from the germline V gene are SGHDT and YYEEEE. The CDR3 runs 14 residues.

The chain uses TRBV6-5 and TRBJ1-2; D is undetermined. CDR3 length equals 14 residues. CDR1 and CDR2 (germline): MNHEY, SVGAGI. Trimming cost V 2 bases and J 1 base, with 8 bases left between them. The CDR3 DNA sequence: TGTGCCAGCAGTTACGTGGCGGGTAACTATGGCTACACCTTC. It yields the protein CASSYVAGNYGYTF.

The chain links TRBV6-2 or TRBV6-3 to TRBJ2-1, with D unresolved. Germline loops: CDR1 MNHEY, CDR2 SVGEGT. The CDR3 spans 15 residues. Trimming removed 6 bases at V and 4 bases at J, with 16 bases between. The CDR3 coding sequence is TGTGCCAGCAGCCGGTCGACGGGTATTTACAATGAGCAGTTCTTC. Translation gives CASSRSTGIYNEQFF.

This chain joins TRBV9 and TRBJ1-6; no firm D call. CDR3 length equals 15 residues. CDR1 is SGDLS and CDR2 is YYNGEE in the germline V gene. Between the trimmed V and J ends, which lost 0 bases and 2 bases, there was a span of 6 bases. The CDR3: CASSVGAAYNSPLHF. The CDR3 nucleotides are TGTGCCAGCAGCGTAGGGGCAGCCTATAATTCACCCCTCCACTTT.

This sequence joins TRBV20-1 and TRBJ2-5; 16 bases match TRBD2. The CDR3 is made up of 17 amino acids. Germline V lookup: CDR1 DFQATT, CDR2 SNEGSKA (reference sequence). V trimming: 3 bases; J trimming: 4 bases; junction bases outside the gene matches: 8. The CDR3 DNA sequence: TGCAGTGCTAGTTCGGGACTAGCGGGAGGGCGTCCAGAGACCCAGTACTTC. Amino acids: CSASSGLAGGRPETQYF.

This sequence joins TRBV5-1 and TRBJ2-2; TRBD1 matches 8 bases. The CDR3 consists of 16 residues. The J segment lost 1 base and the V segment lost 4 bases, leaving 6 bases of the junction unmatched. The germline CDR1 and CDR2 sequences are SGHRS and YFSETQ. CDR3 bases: TGCGCCAGCAGCCCGGCCGGGACAGGGAACACCGGGGAGCTGTTTTTT. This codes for CASSPAGTGNTGELFF.